The entry below describes one T cell receptor (beta chain). Its antigen target is currently unknown. The record has no base qualities; no much larger clone is one base away. The data originate from a study of cytomegalovirus exposure and HLA in healthy donors (TCRdb year 2017). In terms of the full investigation: According to an earlier analysis of a few hundred of the donors, about 190 million T cells yielded 90 million to 130 million unique TCR beta sequences and around 280 Gb of sequence data. An early release covering roughly 640 HLA-typed donors comprised 250 to 350 gigabases of sequencing data and roughly 86 million unique TCR sequences. Of the approximately 370 genotyped donors, 75% to 85% were placed in the genetic ancestry cluster associated with self-reported Caucasian donors. The study was designed to test whether signatures of past pathogen exposure could be identified by cataloging public T cell receptors. The study profiled the T cell repertoires of about 720 subjects by immunosequencing and related them to cytomegalovirus serostatus. In addition to the first cohort of roughly 670 subjects, a separate validation cohort of 130 or so different subjects was used. To predict cytomegalovirus infection status, the study brought together high-throughput TCR immunosequencing, statistical association of individual TCRs with disease status, and machine learning. A later analysis re-analyzed previously published TCR beta repertoires from about 730 donors and added high-resolution HLA genotyping to study TCR occurrence patterns. The later analysis used no new phenotypic data to find candidate immune exposures, relying instead on TCR beta sequences and their occurrence across donors. To decide whether each TCR beta V gene segment behaved as functional or pseudogenic, an earlier analysis of fewer than 750 of the donors relied on high-throughput TCR beta sequencing. Donor age, sex, ethnicity and CMV serostatus were collected together with the repertoire data. A later genetic analysis took genome-wide SNP genotypes for about 55% of the roughly 670 donors and used that subset as a discovery cohort. Every discovery cohort repertoire had been produced on one sequencing platform. HLA typing included class I and class II loci at four-digit resolution. Typing coverage differed by locus: A, B, C, DRB1 and DQB1 were typed in about 629-640 donors, DQA1 in 500 to 550, DPA1 in approximately 610, and DPB1 in 400 to 490. About five DR-DQ haplotypes were handled as single units for association and clustering, since linkage in the cohort was strong. Among over 350 genotyped donors of the cohort, an average of approximately 240,000 unique TCR beta nucleotide sequences were sequenced per donor, roughly 20% of them non-productive.

Overall results and qualifications from the work: About 17 rarely observed V segments, including chromosome 9 orphons, were excluded from the earlier analysis of approximately 500 of the donors because counts were too low. Most CMV-associated TCR beta chains appeared to be HLA-restricted in a later analysis, and the HLA associations seemed to be driven largely by CMV exposure. Correlated functional status among segregating V segments might reflect linkage disequilibrium, but an unknown experimental factor could not be ruled out. Compared with the approximately 700-donor mean, donors in an Asian-associated ancestry cluster had fewer N-insertions in productive TCRs, according to a later genetic analysis. According to a later analysis, TCR association rates differed among HLA loci, with DRB1 alleles showing the most associated TCRs and HLA-C alleles showing the fewest. In a later analysis, HLA-associated TCR beta chains showed more clonal expansion and lower generation probabilities than non-associated chains that were equally common. A group of highly shared sequence variants was considered likely to be a technical artifact of the sequencing pipeline. According to the authors, the approach could potentially be generalized to other disease states and immunological phenotypes. Across donors, most TCR sequences were observed very rarely, whereas some public TCRs were present in many individuals. Because HLA typing was unavailable for some donors at each locus, only the typed subset was used in association tests. The classifier was reported to diagnose cytomegalovirus status with high specificity and sensitivity in both the original and validation cohorts. Strong co-occurrence of HLA alleles, especially DR and DQ, made assigning TCR associations to individual alleles difficult. In the study, some 160 TCR beta chains were listed as associated with cytomegalovirus. Presence/absence analyses assumed roughly uniform sequencing depth across donors, an assumption that may not hold. This cohort had only TCR beta chains sequenced, and the lack of alpha or paired-chain data limited which features could be detected. The 87-base-pair reads could not distinguish some IMGT-functional V segments, including TRBV6-2 and TRBV6-3, so those segments were excluded. In an earlier analysis of about 600 of the donors, most TCR beta V segments appeared in productive rearrangements about 90% or about 30% of the time, broadly matching IMGT annotations. For the cohort, immune exposure information was limited to CMV serostatus. A further reported finding was that TCR beta sequences accurately predicted the HLA-A and HLA-B alleles for most subjects in the first cohort. In a later analysis, several top co-occurrence clusters were reported to appear linked to parvovirus B19, influenza, CMV and Epstein-Barr virus. In a later genetic analysis, a missense DCLRE1C variant was associated with V-gene and J-gene trimming of TCR beta chains, and the association was replicated in an independent cohort. A few of the identified cytomegalovirus-associated TCR beta chains were confirmed in vitro to be specific for cytomegalovirus antigens. In a later analysis, 16,951 TCR beta sequences were associated with specific HLA alleles at a false discovery rate of 0.05.

The CDR3 sequence holds 13 residues, the cysteine and phenylalanine included. Only the CDR3 DNA is retained, 39 bases long and in frame from the first base. The germline V gene encodes CDR1 ENHRY and CDR2 SYGVKD. Relative to germline, V is 11 bases shorter and J is 2 bases shorter, with 16 bases between their ends. The method behind the library was the immunoSEQ multiplex PCR assay. For the multiplex PCR, a mixture combining 60 forward primers for TCR Vbeta segments and 13 reverse primers for TCR Jbeta segments was used. The CDR3 region of rearranged TCR beta genes was amplified from genomic DNA with a multiplex PCR assay. On the Illumina HiSeq System, the amplified TCR beta libraries were sequenced as 87-base-pair reads. Under the source paper's analysis protocol: Across the 666 repertoires, a later analysis counted tens of millions of unique TCR beta chains, 9.5 million to 12 million of which were shared by at least two donors. Raw reads were error-corrected and collapsed into unique sequences by a nearest-neighbor algorithm in which closely related sequences were merged to remove PCR and sequencing errors. To assign V, D and J gene segments, CDR3 sequences were aligned to IMGT reference sequences. Each retained sequence needed at least a six-nucleotide match to both a V gene segment and a J gene segment. A rearrangement counted as productive if the CDR3 had no stop codons and remained in frame with V and J, and every other rearrangement counted as non-productive. Following IMGT convention, CDR3 was defined as the stretch from the second conserved V-encoded cysteine to the conserved J-encoded phenylalanine. In an earlier analysis of roughly 610 of the donors, sequences lacking an unambiguous match to a single V gene segment were excluded. In an earlier analysis of approximately 610 of the donors, V segments were called functional above 56.7% productive rearrangements and were called segregating when the between-donor standard deviation exceeded 5%. A statistical classification framework was developed to diagnose cytomegalovirus status using the catalog of TCR beta chain sequences. V and J gene assignment, in a later analysis, came from comparing TCR nucleotide sequences with IMGT/GENE-DB human TR gene sequences. Using the TCRdist pipeline, a later analysis assigned CDR3 sequences along with most-parsimonious VDJ recombination scenarios. In a later analysis, each TCR beta chain was defined by its CDR3 amino acid sequence together with its V-gene family, and reads without a unique V-gene family were excluded. To address suspected cross-contamination and a sequencing artifact, a later analysis removed roughly 580 highly shared, low-generation-probability nucleotide sequences. In a later analysis, a clonal expansion index was calculated for each public chain from normalized within-repertoire ranks of inferred template counts. A later analysis computed generation probabilities with a VDJ recombination model fitted to out-of-frame rearrangements, and checked the results against IGoR. In a later analysis, hypergeometric tests were used to score TCR-TCR, TCR-HLA and TCR-CMV co-occurrence, with a repertoire-size bias correction applied to TCR pairs. A later analysis estimated false discovery rates by permuting HLA or CMV assignments 20 times. In a later analysis, co-occurring TCRs were grouped using DBSCAN, with TCRdist sequence similarity added in when clustering inside HLA-allele-positive subsets. Repertoires with fewer than 30,000 or more than 120,000 public chains, plus five repertoires with anomalous nucleotide sharing, were excluded from co-occurrence clustering. TCRdb re-hosts the immuneACCESS table, in-frame sequences only. Its copies lack some clones; in the studies checked, an unresolved V gene accounts for under half of them, and the cause for the rest is not known. The DNA gave D and trimming, while V, J and clone size come from that table. For this sample the table gives 200,000 to 250,000 clones, of which 80% to 90% were detected only once. Of the sample, around 1% falls within the top ten clones.

The cohort comprised hundreds of healthy bone marrow donors. At the time of sampling, every cohort member was nominally healthy, though immune exposures that went unrecorded were likely present. The donor tested CMV seronegative, placing the donor among the 350 to 400 seronegative members of the cohort. Every donor gave a peripheral blood sample, and the peripheral blood mononuclear cells from that sample were used for TCR beta sequencing. Genomic DNA extraction from the blood cell samples was performed with the Qiagen DNeasy Blood Extraction Kit. Sequenced sample: PBMCs. The V and J segments used are TRBV10-3 and TRBJ2-7; TRBD1 is perhaps the D gene, given 6 matching bases. This sequence originates from a woman between 18 and 29 years old in good health and CMV-seronegative. The nucleotide sequence reads as follows: TGTGCCTTACCGGGACACCTGCCCTACGAGCAGTACTTC. It codes for CALPGHLPYEQYF.